This section outlines one T cell receptor beta chain sequence together with its context. This clone turned up a few times. This clone's antigen is unknown. The input lacks base qualities; no much larger clone sits a single base away. This sample was taken from a study of cytomegalovirus exposure and HLA in healthy donors (dated by TCRdb to the late 2010s). Regarding the study in general: In an earlier analysis of 587 of the donors, about 270 Gb of sequence data and 100 million or so unique TCR beta sequences from 150 million to 200 million T cells were reported. An early release that covered 500 to 800 HLA-typed donors contained approximately 320 gigabases of sequencing data and roughly 84 million unique TCR sequences. Of the 398 genotyped donors, 65% to 90% fell in the genetic ancestry cluster associated with self-reported Caucasian donors. The study aimed to test whether signatures of past pathogen exposure could be identified by cataloging public T cell receptors. Using immunosequencing, the study profiled T cell repertoires from 500 to 800 subjects and related those repertoires to cytomegalovirus serostatus. A separate validation cohort of roughly 130 different subjects was used in addition to the approximately 700-subject first cohort. To predict cytomegalovirus infection status, the study brought together high-throughput TCR immunosequencing, statistical association of individual TCRs with disease status, and machine learning. To study patterns of TCR occurrence, a later analysis re-analyzed previously published TCR beta repertoires from just over 650 donors and added high-resolution HLA genotyping. Rather than drawing on any new phenotypic data, the later analysis identified candidate immune exposures from TCR beta sequences and the way those sequences occurred across donors. To decide whether each TCR beta V gene segment behaved as functional or pseudogenic, an earlier analysis of approximately 590 of the donors relied on high-throughput TCR beta sequencing. Donor age, sex, ethnicity and CMV serostatus were collected together with the repertoire data. Genome-wide SNP genotypes for about 55% of the roughly 670 donors were used in a later genetic analysis, which treated that subset as a discovery cohort. Every discovery cohort repertoire had been produced on one sequencing platform. HLA typing included class I and class II loci at four-digit resolution. Typing coverage differed by locus: A, B, C, DRB1 and DQB1 were typed in roughly 629-630 donors, DQA1 in 500 to 550, DPA1 in 600 to 610, and DPB1 in roughly 470. A handful of DR-DQ haplotypes were handled as single units for association and clustering because linkage in the cohort was strong. On average, over 200,000 unique TCR beta nucleotide sequences were sequenced per donor among about 400 genotyped donors of the cohort, with roughly a sixth of those sequences being non-productive.

CDR1 MNHNY and CDR2 SVGAGI were looked up in the germline V gene (reference sequence). There are 11 amino acids in the CDR3, from cysteine to phenylalanine inclusive. The read is trimmed to its CDR3 DNA, 33 bases read in frame from base 1. Trimming takes 6 bases from V and 5 bases from J, and the germline ends sit 7 bases apart. The cohort was made up of hundreds of healthy bone marrow donors. At the time of sampling, all cohort members were nominally healthy, though unrecorded immune exposures were likely present. The donor was CMV seronegative and was included in the group of 352 seronegative cohort members. A peripheral blood sample was collected from each donor, and TCR beta sequencing was performed on peripheral blood mononuclear cells. The Qiagen DNeasy Blood Extraction Kit was used to extract genomic DNA from the blood cell samples. Study-level results and caveats: In the study, 150 to 200 TCR beta chains were listed as associated with cytomegalovirus. Correlated functional status among segregating V segments might reflect linkage disequilibrium, but an unknown experimental factor could not be ruled out. Because the 87-base-pair reads could not distinguish some IMGT-functional V segments, including TRBV6-2 and TRBV6-3, those segments were excluded. Most CMV-associated TCR beta chains appeared to be HLA-restricted in a later analysis, and the HLA associations seemed to be driven largely by CMV exposure. Compared with the roughly 670-donor mean, donors in an Asian-associated ancestry cluster had fewer N-insertions in productive TCRs, according to a later genetic analysis. A further reported finding was that TCR beta sequences accurately predicted the HLA-A and HLA-B alleles for most subjects in the first cohort. When HLA alleles, especially DR and DQ, strongly co-occurred, attributing TCR associations to individual alleles was difficult. For the cohort, immune exposure information was limited to CMV serostatus. Because counts were too low, around 18 rarely observed V segments, including chromosome 9 orphons, were left out of the earlier analysis of 587 of the donors. In a later analysis, HLA-associated TCR beta chains were found to be more clonally expanded and to have lower generation probabilities than equally common non-associated chains. Specific HLA alleles were associated with over 15,000 TCR beta sequences at a false discovery rate of 0.05 in a later analysis. A later analysis reported that several top co-occurrence clusters appeared linked to parvovirus B19, influenza, CMV and Epstein-Barr virus. The sequencing pipeline was judged likely to have produced a cluster of highly shared sequence variants as a technical artifact. Because HLA typing was missing for some donors at each locus, association tests included only the typed subset. Only TCR beta chains were sequenced in this cohort, and the absence of alpha or paired-chain data limited detectable features. In an earlier analysis of some 550 of the donors, most TCR beta V segments were observed in productive rearrangements about 87% or about 30% of the time, broadly matching IMGT annotations. In a later genetic analysis, a missense DCLRE1C variant was associated with V-gene and J-gene trimming of TCR beta chains, and the association was replicated in an independent cohort. In a later analysis, TCR association rates were found to vary across HLA loci, with the most associated TCRs seen for DRB1 alleles and the fewest for HLA-C alleles. Roughly uniform sequencing depth across donors was assumed in presence/absence analyses, although this assumption may not hold. The classifier was reported to diagnose cytomegalovirus status with high specificity and sensitivity in both the original and validation cohorts. The authors suggested that the approach could potentially be extended to other disease states and immunological phenotypes. Most TCR sequences were seen in very few donors, while some public TCRs were found in many individuals. In vitro tests confirmed that a few of the cytomegalovirus-associated TCR beta chains recognize cytomegalovirus antigens.

Libraries were prepared through the immunoSEQ multiplex PCR assay. For the multiplex PCR, a mixture combining 60 forward primers for TCR Vbeta segments and 13 reverse primers for TCR Jbeta segments was used. The CDR3 region of rearranged TCR beta genes was amplified from genomic DNA by a multiplex PCR assay. Amplified TCR beta libraries were sequenced as 87-base-pair reads on the Illumina HiSeq System. The study's own analysis went as follows. A later analysis counted about 80 million unique TCR beta chains across the 550 to 700 repertoires, and about 10 million of these chains were shared by at least two donors. To remove PCR and sequencing errors, raw reads were error-corrected and collapsed into unique sequences using a nearest-neighbor algorithm that merged closely related sequences. To assign V, D and J gene segments, CDR3 sequences were aligned to IMGT reference sequences. For a sequence to be retained, at least a six-nucleotide match to both a V gene segment and a J gene segment was required. Rearrangements were classified as productive when the CDR3 lacked stop codons and remained in frame with V and J, and all other rearrangements were classified as non-productive. Following IMGT convention, CDR3 was defined as the stretch from the second conserved V-encoded cysteine to the conserved J-encoded phenylalanine. Sequences without an unambiguous match to a single V gene segment were excluded from the earlier analysis of 450 to 650 of the donors. An earlier analysis of just under 600 of the donors called V segments functional above 56.7% productive rearrangements and segregating when the between-donor standard deviation exceeded 5%. A statistical classification framework was built for diagnosing cytomegalovirus status from the catalog of TCR beta chain sequences. In a later analysis, TCR nucleotide sequences were compared against IMGT/GENE-DB human TR gene sequences so that V and J genes could be assigned. In a later analysis, CDR3 sequences and most-parsimonious VDJ recombination scenarios were assigned using the TCRdist pipeline. In a later analysis, each TCR beta chain was defined by its CDR3 amino acid sequence together with its V-gene family, and reads lacking a unique V-gene family were excluded. In a later analysis, approximately 640 highly shared, low-generation-probability nucleotide sequences were removed to address suspected cross-contamination and a sequencing artifact. In a later analysis, a clonal expansion index was calculated for each public chain from normalized within-repertoire ranks of inferred template counts. In a later analysis, generation probabilities were computed using a VDJ recombination model fitted to out-of-frame rearrangements, and the results were checked against IGoR. Hypergeometric tests were used in a later analysis to score TCR-TCR, TCR-HLA and TCR-CMV co-occurrence, with a repertoire-size bias correction applied to the TCR pairs. False discovery rates were estimated in a later analysis by permuting HLA or CMV assignments 20 times. A later analysis grouped co-occurring TCRs with DBSCAN, adding TCRdist sequence similarity when clustering within HLA-allele-positive subsets. Co-occurrence clustering excluded repertoires with fewer than 30,000 or more than 120,000 public chains, plus five with anomalous nucleotide sharing. TCRdb obtained this table from immuneACCESS and retained in-frame rearrangements with V and J assigned. These tables miss some clones; where compared with another copy, unresolved V genes account for less than half of the shortfall, and the remainder is unexplained. Clone size and V and J calls were adopted from that table, with D and trimming inferred from the DNA. Across this sample there are some 120,000 clones, with over 60% seen only once. The ten largest clones capture about 2% of the sample.

The chain is encoded by TRBV6-6 joined to TRBJ2-5; TRBD1 could be the D gene, as 5 bases match. This clonotype was obtained from a man aged 50-59 years in good health and CMV-seronegative. Sequencing input: PBMCs. For the CDR3, the sequence is CASRKGETQYF. The bases read TGTGCCAGCAGGAAGGGGGAGACCCAGTACTTC.